Listed here are 31 T cell receptor beta chains from one sample, sequenced in a study of T cells after yellow fever vaccination. From the 5' RACE reads, TCRdb called clonotypes with MiXCR, one entry per CDR3 protein. The sample shows 200,000 to 250,000 distinct CDR3 sequences, 3% to 4% of them seen only once. The sequences come from CD4+ T cells sorted from PBMCs, collected 10 days after the yellow fever booster vaccination. The receptors stem from a man aged 18 to 30 who received the YFV17D yellow fever vaccine.

The rearrangement links TRBV9 to TRBJ1-2; D may be TRBD1 (6 bases). Germline values: CDR1 SGDLS, CDR2 YYNGEE. V was cut by 3 bases and J by 2 bases, with 17 bases left in between. This CDR3 has 16 residues. The CDR3 here is CASSEPDSLKNYGYTF. The CDR3 nucleotides are TGTGCCAGCAGCGAGCCGGACAGCCTAAAAAACTATGGCTACACCTTC.

This clonotype was observed at least ten times. The V gene is TRBV5-1, the J gene TRBJ2-1; 9 bases agree with TRBD2. With 0 bases clipped from V and 4 bases from J, the junction kept 8 bases outside the gene matches. CDR1 and CDR2 (germline): SGHRS, YFSETQ. CDR3 length: 17 amino acids. CDR3 amino acids: CASSLAGLAGAYNEQFF. The CDR3 nucleotides are TGCGCCAGCAGCTTGGCCGGTTTAGCGGGAGCGTACAATGAGCAGTTCTTC.

This clonotype was seen more than once but under ten times. The chain combines TRBV6-1 with TRBJ1-1; D uncertain. The CDR3 is made up of 12 amino acids. Deletions cut 4 bases from V and 5 bases from J, with 8 bases between. Germline V gene lookup returns CDR1 MNHNS and CDR2 SASEGT. The CDR3: CASSVYGTEAFF. For the CDR3, the DNA is TGTGCCAGCAGTGTTTATGGGACTGAAGCTTTCTTT.

This clonotype was counted many times. The chain recombines TRBV7-2 with TRBJ2-1; 10 positions agree with TRBD1. Trimming at V came to 2 bases and at J to 6 bases, leaving 10 bases not matched to a gene. Germline CDR1 reads SGHTA; CDR2 reads FQGNSA. This CDR3 has 17 amino acids. CDR3 DNA: TGTGCCAGCAGCTTAAGGCGGCTGACAGGGGGCCTCAATGAGCAGTTCTTC. This gives the protein CASSLRRLTGGLNEQFF.

This clonotype was seen a few times. The gene calls are TRBV7-9 and TRBJ2-4, with D possibly TRBD2 on 6 matching bases. Trimming took 5 bases from V and 6 from J, leaving 20 bases between them. This CDR3 comprises 16 residues. Germline values: CDR1 SEHNR, CDR2 FQNEAQ (reference sequence). This CDR3 is CASSPAGGTTTNIQYF. CDR3 in DNA: TGTGCCAGCAGCCCCGCTGGGGGGACGACGACAAACATTCAGTACTTC.

This clonotype came up many times. J is TRBJ2-1 and V is TRBV29-1; 7 bases agree with TRBD1. Germline V gene sequence: CDR1 SQVTM, CDR2 ANQGSEA. Trimming at V came to 4 bases and at J to 4 bases, leaving 7 bases not matched to a gene. This CDR3 has 14 residues. Here the CDR3 DNA reads TGCAGCGTTGTGGGAGACAGGGATTACAATGAGCAGTTCTTC. This sequence encodes CSVVGDRDYNEQFF.

This clonotype was observed at least ten times. The chain uses TRBV4-1 and TRBJ2-3; D is possibly TRBD1 or TRBD2 (6 bases each). The ends were cut back, 4 bases at V and 6 bases at J, with 20 bases in the middle. The CDR3 runs to 16 residues. In germline, CDR1 is MGHRA, CDR2 YSYEKL. CDR3 DNA: TGCGCCAGCAGCCGATTGGAGGGGGTCTCTCTGGATACGCAGTATTTT. Encoded protein: CASSRLEGVSLDTQYF.

The chain uses TRBV6-6 and TRBJ1-2; 12 nucleotides line up with TRBD1. The CDR3 sequence is 16 residues long. Germline trimming cut 6 bases from V and 4 bases from J; bases unmatched to any gene: 9. The germline V gene encodes CDR1 MNHNY and CDR2 SVGAGI (reference sequence). The CDR3: CASSPAGQGAGYGYTF. The CDR3 coding sequence is TGTGCCAGCAGCCCCGCGGGACAGGGGGCGGGCTATGGCTACACCTTC.

This clonotype was observed a few times. V is TRBV15 and J is TRBJ2-1; 9 positions match TRBD2. Trimming took 3 bases from V and 3 from J; bases not matched to a gene: 6. This CDR3 has 16 amino acids. The germline gives CDR1 LNHNV, CDR2 YYDKDF (reference sequence). The CDR3 nucleotides read TGTGCCACCAGCAGCCCCCCGCGGGGGGGCTACAATGAGCAGTTCTTC. It is translated as CATSSPPRGGYNEQFF.

This clonotype was counted ten times or more. This chain connects TRBV5-1 to TRBJ1-6, with 7 nucleotides matching TRBD1. The CDR3 has 13 residues. Looked up from germline, CDR1 is SGHRS and CDR2 is YFSETQ. After removal of 6 bases from V and 7 bases from J, the junction contained 4 bases not matched to a gene. The CDR3 DNA reads TGCGCCAGCACCCGGGACAGCAATTCACCCCTCCACTTT. Amino acids: CASTRDSNSPLHF.

The chain combines TRBV7-2 with TRBJ2-7; 12 bases match TRBD2. This CDR3 region has 15 residues. CDR1 is SGHTA, CDR2 FQGNSA, per germline. The trim removed 3 bases at V and 1 base at J, leaving 1 base unmatched. The CDR3 bases are TGTGCCAGCAGCTTTACTAGCGGGGGGTCCTACGAGCAGTACTTC. This translates into CASSFTSGGSYEQYF. Full variable domain (missing parts from reference TRBV7-2 and TRBJ2-7): GAGVSQSPSNKVTEKGKDVELRCDPISGHTALYWYRQSLGQGLEFLIYFQGNSAPDKSGLPSDRFSAERTGGSVSTLTIQRTQQEDSAVYLCASSFTSGGSYEQYFGPGTRLTVT.

This clonotype was recorded a few times. This chain links TRBV20-1 with TRBJ1-2, with D unclear. Trimming took 5 bases from V and 7 from J, leaving 11 bases between them. Germline values: CDR1 DFQATT, CDR2 SNEGSKA (reference sequence). This CDR3 comprises 11 residues. The CDR3 DNA sequence: TGCAGTGCTCTCCCCACCCTTGGCTACACCTTC. Its protein product is CSALPTLGYTF.

This clonotype came up many times. The rearrangement links TRBV4-2 to TRBJ1-5, with 8 bases matching TRBD1. Germline V gives CDR1 LGHNA, CDR2 YNFKEQ. There are 16 residues in the CDR3. V lost 4 bases to trimming and J lost 3 bases; unmatched junction nucleotides: 8. CDR3 in amino acids: CASSPWDRPNNQPQHF. The CDR3 nucleotides read TGTGCCAGCAGCCCCTGGGACAGGCCGAACAATCAGCCCCAGCATTTT.

Ten or more counts support this clonotype. This chain uses TRBV7-6 with TRBJ2-7; 12 bases agree with TRBD2. Germline lookup yields CDR1 SGHVS and CDR2 FNYEAQ. V was clipped by 5 bases and J by 0 bases; unmatched bases: 8. The CDR3 is 17 residues long. CDR3 region: CASSPLLTSGGSYEQYF. The DNA for the CDR3 is TGTGCCAGCAGCCCGCTGCTGACTAGCGGGGGCTCCTACGAGCAGTACTTC.

The V gene is TRBV6-2 or TRBV6-3, the J gene TRBJ2-7; TRBD1 aligns across 8 bases. V shed 4 bases, J shed 3 bases, and the junction held 8 bases outside the gene matches. There are 15 residues in the CDR3. Germline V gene data show CDR1 as MNHEY and CDR2 as SVGEGT. The CDR3 sequence is CASSFKDRGLYEQYF. The CDR3 bases are TGTGCCAGCAGTTTTAAAGACAGGGGCCTCTACGAGCAGTACTTC.

This clonotype was found many times. This chain joins TRBV29-1 and TRBJ1-1; no clear D. V was trimmed by 1 base and J by 1 base, leaving 7 bases between them. Germline CDR1 is SQVTM and CDR2 is ANQGSEA. The CDR3 has 13 residues. Written as DNA, the CDR3 is TGCAGCGTTGAAGCGCAGCCGAACACTGAAGCTTTCTTT. Protein sequence: CSVEAQPNTEAFF.

CDR3: CASSLRQGADEKLFF. In nucleotides, the CDR3 is TGTGCCAGCAGCCTTCGACAGGGGGCGGATGAAAAACTGTTTTTT. The chain joins TRBV7-2 to TRBJ1-4, with 10 bases aligning to TRBD1. The CDR3 covers 15 residues. CDR1 and CDR2 from the germline V gene are SGHTA and FQGNSA. J was trimmed by 6 bases and V by 5 bases; bases with no gene match: 6. Full variable domain (missing parts from reference TRBV7-2 and TRBJ1-4): GAGVSQSPSNKVTEKGKDVELRCDPISGHTALYWYRQSLGQGLEFLIYFQGNSAPDKSGLPSDRFSAERTGGSVSTLTIQRTQQEDSAVYLCASSLRQGADEKLFFGSGTQLSVL.

The sample holds a few counts of this clonotype. The rearrangement joins TRBV7-2 to TRBJ2-1; no clear D gene. CDR3 length: 12 amino acids. Germline assignment: CDR1 SGHTA and CDR2 FQGNSA. The V and J ends lost 5 bases and 8 bases respectively, with 10 bases between them. CDR3 nucleotides: TGTGCCAGCAGCAAATCCGCGTATGAGCAGTTCTTC. As protein: CASSKSAYEQFF. The full variable domain, rest sourced from reference TRBV7-2 and TRBJ2-1, is GAGVSQSPSNKVTEKGKDVELRCDPISGHTALYWYRQSLGQGLEFLIYFQGNSAPDKSGLPSDRFSAERTGGSVSTLTIQRTQQEDSAVYLCASSKSAYEQFFGPGTRLTVL.

The chain carries TRBV7-6 and TRBJ2-1, with D maybe TRBD1 (6 bases). From germline, CDR1 is SGHVS and CDR2 FNYEAQ. CDR3 length: 16 amino acids. The V and J ends lost 5 bases and 3 bases respectively, with 17 bases between them. Here the CDR3 DNA reads TGTGCCAGCAGCCGAACCCCGGGACAAAACTACAATGAGCAGTTCTTC. This gives the protein CASSRTPGQNYNEQFF.

This clonotype has a handful of counts. The chain carries TRBV4-3 and TRBJ1-5; D gene uncertain. The CDR3 extends over 16 amino acids. The germline V and J ends were trimmed by 3 bases and 6 bases, with 18 bases remaining between them. Germline V gives CDR1 LGHNA, CDR2 YSLEER. CDR3 DNA: TGCGCCAGCAGCCATGACGCGGGCCCTAGAGGTCAGCCCCAGCATTTT. Translating it yields CASSHDAGPRGQPQHF.

The V call is TRBV6-1, the J call TRBJ2-5; 14 bases map to TRBD2. The V and J ends lost 3 bases and 2 bases, in that order; junction bases with no gene match: 5. The CDR3 is 17 residues long. Germline loops: CDR1 MNHNS, CDR2 SASEGT. The CDR3: CASSDRGLAGEQETQYF. The DNA of the CDR3 is TGTGCCAGCAGTGACCGGGGACTAGCGGGGGAGCAAGAGACCCAGTACTTC.

Ten or more counts support this clonotype. This chain uses TRBV4-3 with TRBJ2-3, with a weak D call TRBD2 (6 bases). The CDR3 is made up of 16 amino acids. V was cut by 4 bases and J by 1 base, with 15 bases left in between. CDR1 and CDR2 (germline): LGHNA, YSLEER. The CDR3 DNA reads as TGCGCCAGCAGCCTACGGCCCAGGAGGGGCACAGATACGCAGTATTTT. Its protein product is CASSLRPRRGTDTQYF.

This clonotype has ten or more counts. Its ends do not fully match the called genes, so a read error is possible. This chain links TRBV5-1 with TRBJ1-1; D is ambiguous. Per germline, CDR1 SGHRS and CDR2 YFSETQ. The CDR3 consists of 13 residues. The DNA for the CDR3 is TGTGCCAGCAGCTTAGGGTTGAACACTGAAGCTTTCTTT. The encoded protein is CASSLGLNTEAFF.

This clonotype occurred a few times. The gene calls are TRBV7-2 and TRBJ2-1, with D hard to call. The CDR3 runs 13 residues. CDR1 and CDR2 (germline): SGHTA, FQGNSA. With 5 bases removed from V and 10 bases from J, the gap between germline ends came to 15 bases. This CDR3 is CASSLQKVKEQFF. The CDR3, as DNA: TGTGCCAGCAGCCTACAAAAGGTGAAGGAGCAGTTCTTC.

This clonotype was picked up many times. V and J are TRBV7-9 and TRBJ2-7; 9 bases are shared with TRBD1. Germline V CDR1 and CDR2: SEHNR, FQNEAQ (reference sequence). The trim removed 5 bases at V and 5 bases at J, leaving 4 bases unmatched. This CDR3 is 13 amino acids long. The CDR3 protein is CASSGRDRDEQYV. The CDR3 DNA sequence: TGTGCCAGCAGCGGCCGGGACAGGGACGAGCAGTACGTC.

The CDR3: CATRGRNTEAFF. In nucleotides, the CDR3 is TGTGCCACCCGAGGGAGGAACACTGAAGCTTTCTTT. V is TRBV27 and J is TRBJ1-1; D gene unclear. CDR3 length equals 12 residues. Germline CDR1 and CDR2: MNHEY and SMNVEV (reference sequence). Trimming removed 10 bases at V and 1 base at J, with 10 bases between.

This chain joins TRBV9 and TRBJ2-1; maybe TRBD1 (6 bases). Trimming removed 0 bases at V and 13 bases at J, with 11 bases between. From germline, CDR1 is SGDLS and CDR2 YYNGEE. CDR3 length equals 12 residues. CDR3 coding DNA: TGTGCCAGCAGCGTAGCGAGGGGGAAACAGTTCTTC. Translating gives CASSVARGKQFF. Together with reference TRBV9 and TRBJ2-1, the CDR3 gives the full variable domain: DSGVTQTPKHLITATGQRVTLRCSPRSGDLSVYWYQQSLDQGLQFLIQYYNGEERAKGNILERFSAQQFPDLHSELNLSSLELGDSALYFCASSVARGKQFFGPGTRLTVL.

This clonotype came up a few times. The gene calls are TRBV4-2 and TRBJ1-6; D is uncertain. The CDR3 contains 15 residues. Deletions cut 1 base from V and 9 bases from J, with 13 bases between. The germline CDR1 and CDR2 sequences are LGHNA and YNFKEQ. CDR3 amino acids: CASSQGGFEGSPLHF. The DNA of the CDR3 is TGTGCCAGCAGCCAAGGAGGATTTGAGGGTTCACCCCTCCACTTT.

V is TRBV3-1 and J is TRBJ2-5; TRBD2 agrees at 8 bases. V dropped 6 bases and J dropped 4; count of bases not matched to a gene: 7. Germline loops: CDR1 LGHDT, CDR2 YNNKEL (reference sequence). The CDR3 covers 14 residues. Here the CDR3 DNA reads TGTGCCAGCAGTTTCGCGGGGGGTGGAGAGACCCAGTACTTC. Its translation: CASSFAGGGETQYF.

This clonotype was seen at least ten times. CDR3 residues: CASSLVSSGGRGNQYF. DNA of the CDR3: TGTGCCAGCAGCTTAGTTAGTTCGGGCGGACGAGGAAACCAGTACTTC. The rearrangement links TRBV7-6 to TRBJ2-5, with D unresolved. The V end lost 1 base, the J end lost 10 bases, and 22 bases lay between the germline ends. CDR3 length equals 16 residues. The germline gives CDR1 SGHVS, CDR2 FNYEAQ.

The chain links TRBV6-1 to TRBJ2-5, with D uncertain. V lost 2 bases to trimming and J lost 2 bases, with 6 bases between them. The CDR3 totals 13 residues. Germline CDR1 MNHNS, CDR2 SASEGT. The CDR3 protein is CASSEWGQETQYF. For the CDR3, the DNA is TGTGCCAGCAGTGAATGGGGACAAGAGACCCAGTACTTC.